This T cell receptor (beta chain) was found in a study of low-dose radiotherapy and immunotherapy resistance in tumors. With TRAV- and TRBV-specific primers, first-strand cDNA was made, covering the alpha and beta chains. A constant-region primer paired with the V-primer adapter amplified TCRs over around 18 PCR cycles. In TCRdb, the reads were re-called with MiXCR into one record per CDR3 protein. This table holds tens of thousands of distinct CDR3 sequences, roughly a sixth found once. Time point specified: before trial treatment. In the case of this clonotype: One junction end does not reproduce the germline sequence, and a read error may be involved.

Germline CDR1 SGHRS, CDR2 YFSETQ. This CDR3 has 16 residues. V is TRBV5-1 and J is TRBJ2-3; 12 positions agree with TRBD2. This receptor was taken from a male donor with prostate cancer. The sequencing here drew on PBMCs, taken before treatment. CDR3 protein: CASSAPGLAGTDTQNF. CDR3 nucleotide sequence: TGCGCCAGCAGCGCGCCGGGACTAGCGGGCACAGATACGCAGAATTTT.